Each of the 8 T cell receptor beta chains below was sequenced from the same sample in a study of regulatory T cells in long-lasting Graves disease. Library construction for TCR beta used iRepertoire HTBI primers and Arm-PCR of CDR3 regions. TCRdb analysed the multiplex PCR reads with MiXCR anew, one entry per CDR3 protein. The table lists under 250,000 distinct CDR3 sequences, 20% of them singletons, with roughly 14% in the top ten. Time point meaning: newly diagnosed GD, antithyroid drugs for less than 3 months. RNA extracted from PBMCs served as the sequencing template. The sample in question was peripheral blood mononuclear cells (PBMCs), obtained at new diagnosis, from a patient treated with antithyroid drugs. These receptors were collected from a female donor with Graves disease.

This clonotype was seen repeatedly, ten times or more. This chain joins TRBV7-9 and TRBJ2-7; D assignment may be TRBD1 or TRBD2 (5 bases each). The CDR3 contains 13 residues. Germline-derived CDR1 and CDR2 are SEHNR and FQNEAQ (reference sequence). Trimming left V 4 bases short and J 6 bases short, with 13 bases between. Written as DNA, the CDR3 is TGTGCCAGCAGCTCCCAACTTGGGACCGAGCAGTACTTC. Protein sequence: CASSSQLGTEQYF. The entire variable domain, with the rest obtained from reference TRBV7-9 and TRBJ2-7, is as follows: DTGVSQNPRHKITKRGQNVTFRCDPISEHNRLYWYRQTLGQGPEFLTYFQNEAQLEKSRLLSDRFSAERPKGSFSTLEIQRTEQGDSAMYLCASSSQLGTEQYFGPGTRLTVT.

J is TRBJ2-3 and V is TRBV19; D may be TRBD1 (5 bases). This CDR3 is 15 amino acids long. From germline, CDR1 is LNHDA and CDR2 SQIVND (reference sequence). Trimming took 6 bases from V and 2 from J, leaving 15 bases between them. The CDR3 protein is CASRLLVGDTDTQYF. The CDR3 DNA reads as TGTGCCAGTAGGCTGCTCGTAGGGGACACAGATACGCAGTATTTT.

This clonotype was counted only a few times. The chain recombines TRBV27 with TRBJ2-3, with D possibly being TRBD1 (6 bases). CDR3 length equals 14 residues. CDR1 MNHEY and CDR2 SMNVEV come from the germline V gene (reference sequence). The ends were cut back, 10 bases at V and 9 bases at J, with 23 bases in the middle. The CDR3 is CATARDIYGGTQYF. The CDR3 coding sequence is TGTGCCACGGCCCGGGACATATACGGTGGGACGCAGTATTTT.

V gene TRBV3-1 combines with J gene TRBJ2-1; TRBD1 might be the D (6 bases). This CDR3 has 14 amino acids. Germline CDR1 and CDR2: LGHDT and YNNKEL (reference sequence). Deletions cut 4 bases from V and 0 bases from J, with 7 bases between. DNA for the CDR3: TGTGCCAGCAGCCGGGACACCTCCTACAATGAGCAGTTCTTC. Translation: CASSRDTSYNEQFF.

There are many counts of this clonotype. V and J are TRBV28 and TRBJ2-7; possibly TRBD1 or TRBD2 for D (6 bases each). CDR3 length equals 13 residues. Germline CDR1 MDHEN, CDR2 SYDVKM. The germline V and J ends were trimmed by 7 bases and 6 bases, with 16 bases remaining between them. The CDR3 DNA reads TGTGCCAGCACCCCGGGACTCAGGGGCGAGCAGTACTTC. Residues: CASTPGLRGEQYF.

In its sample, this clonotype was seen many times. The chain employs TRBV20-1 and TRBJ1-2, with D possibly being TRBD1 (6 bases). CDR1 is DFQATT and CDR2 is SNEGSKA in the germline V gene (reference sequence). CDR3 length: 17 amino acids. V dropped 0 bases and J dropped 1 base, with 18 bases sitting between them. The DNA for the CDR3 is TGCAGTGCTAGAGATGGGGGGGCCTGGCGTGGTAACTATGGCTACACCTTC. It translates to CSARDGGAWRGNYGYTF.

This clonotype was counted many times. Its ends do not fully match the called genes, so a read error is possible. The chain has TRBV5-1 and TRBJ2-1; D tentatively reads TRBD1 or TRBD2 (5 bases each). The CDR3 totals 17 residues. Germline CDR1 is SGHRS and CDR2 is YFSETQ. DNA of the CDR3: TGTGCCAGCAGCTTGGTATTCGGCAGGGACGCCTACAATGAGCAGTTCTTC. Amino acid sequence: CASSLVFGRDAYNEQFF.

CDR3 DNA sequence: TGTGCCAGCAGTCAAGGATACAGTGAAGCTTTCTTT. It yields the protein CASSQGYSEAFF. The genes are TRBV6-2 or TRBV6-3 and TRBJ1-1, with D hard to call. With 5 bases removed from V and 7 bases from J, the gap between germline ends came to 11 bases. The CDR3 runs 12 residues. CDR1 and CDR2 (germline): MNHEY, SVGEGT.